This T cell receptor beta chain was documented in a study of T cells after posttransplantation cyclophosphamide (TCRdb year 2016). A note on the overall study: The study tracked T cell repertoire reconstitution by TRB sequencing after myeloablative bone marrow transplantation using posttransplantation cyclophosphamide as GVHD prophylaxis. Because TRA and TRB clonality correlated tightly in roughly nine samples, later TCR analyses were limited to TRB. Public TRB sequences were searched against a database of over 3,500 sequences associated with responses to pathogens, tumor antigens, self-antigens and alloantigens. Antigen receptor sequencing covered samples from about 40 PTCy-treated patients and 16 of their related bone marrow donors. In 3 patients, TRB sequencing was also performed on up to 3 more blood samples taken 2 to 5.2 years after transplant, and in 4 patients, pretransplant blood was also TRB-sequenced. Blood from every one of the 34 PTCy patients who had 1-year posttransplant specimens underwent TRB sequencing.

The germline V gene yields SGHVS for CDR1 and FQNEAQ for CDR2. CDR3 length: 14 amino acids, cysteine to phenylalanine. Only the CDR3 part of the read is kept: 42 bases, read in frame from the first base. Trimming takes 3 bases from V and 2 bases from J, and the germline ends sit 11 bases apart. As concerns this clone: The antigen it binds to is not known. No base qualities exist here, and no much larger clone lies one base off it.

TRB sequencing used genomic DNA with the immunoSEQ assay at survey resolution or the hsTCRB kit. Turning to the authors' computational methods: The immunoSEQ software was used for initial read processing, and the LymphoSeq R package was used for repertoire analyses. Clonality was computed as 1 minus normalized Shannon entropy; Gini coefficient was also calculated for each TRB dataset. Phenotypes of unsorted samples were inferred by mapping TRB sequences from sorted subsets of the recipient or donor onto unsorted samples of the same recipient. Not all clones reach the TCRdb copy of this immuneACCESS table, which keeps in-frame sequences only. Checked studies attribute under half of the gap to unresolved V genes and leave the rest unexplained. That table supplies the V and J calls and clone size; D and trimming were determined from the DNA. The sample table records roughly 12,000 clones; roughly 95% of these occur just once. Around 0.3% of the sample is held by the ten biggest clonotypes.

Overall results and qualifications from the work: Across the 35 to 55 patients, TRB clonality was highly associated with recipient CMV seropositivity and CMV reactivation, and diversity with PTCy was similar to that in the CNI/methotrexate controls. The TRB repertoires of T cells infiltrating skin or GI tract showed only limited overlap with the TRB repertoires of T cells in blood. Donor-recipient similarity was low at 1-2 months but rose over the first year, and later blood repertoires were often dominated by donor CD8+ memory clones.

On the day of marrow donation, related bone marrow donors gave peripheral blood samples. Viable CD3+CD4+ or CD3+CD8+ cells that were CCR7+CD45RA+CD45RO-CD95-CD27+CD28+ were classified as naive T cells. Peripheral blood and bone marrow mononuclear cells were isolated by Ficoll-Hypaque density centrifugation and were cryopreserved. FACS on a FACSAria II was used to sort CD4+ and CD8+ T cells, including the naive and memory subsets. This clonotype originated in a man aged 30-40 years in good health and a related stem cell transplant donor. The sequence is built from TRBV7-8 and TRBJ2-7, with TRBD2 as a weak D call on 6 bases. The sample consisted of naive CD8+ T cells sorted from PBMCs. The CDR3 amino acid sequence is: CASSLVAGTYEQYF. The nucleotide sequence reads TGTGCCAGCAGCTTGGTGGCGGGAACCTACGAGCAGTACTTC.